The present T cell receptor beta chain was sequenced within a study of T cell responses to AZD1222 COVID-19 vaccine. Findings of the study overall: Regions 160-218 and 743-854 dominated among vaccine-associated CD4 TCRs spanning spike.

Measured with immunoSEQ multiplex PCR; TCRdb has only the in-frame clones, and not every one. The sample shows roughly 130,000 clones, less than 95% of them seen only once. Note on this clone: What it recognizes is unknown.

The length of the CDR3 is 16 residues. Trimming stripped 3 bases from V and 0 bases from J, with 14 bases between. Germline assignment: CDR1 KGHDR and CDR2 SFDVKD. The chain carries TRBV24-1 and TRBJ2-7; D is undetermined. Sequencing was performed on peripheral blood, taken 28 days after the second dose of the MenACWY control vaccine. The sequence was collected from an adult who received the MenACWY meningococcal vaccine as a control. CDR3 region: CATSDRTATSSYEQYF. The CDR3 nucleotides are TGTGCCACCAGTGATCGTACAGCTACCAGCTCCTACGAGCAGTACTTC.